This is a list of T cell receptor beta chains from one sample in a study of long-term antiretroviral therapy in people with HIV. TCRdb's copy holds only in-frame clones and misses some; the assay was immunoSEQ multiplex PCR. This table has around 29,000 clones, roughly 93% appearing once. This material consisted of unsorted PBMCs, taken almost 6.6 years after starting antiretroviral therapy. Receptors were obtained from a middle-aged woman with HIV. CDR3s include the opening cysteine and the closing phenylalanine or tryptophan. D genes are given only for firm matches. Only some rows state a clone size, as once, few, many or a class for expanded clones.

cdr3_length: 15; clone_size: .; j_call: TRBJ2-4; v_call: TRBV6-1; d_call: .; cdr3_nt: TGTGCCAGCAGTGAGGAAGGGGTCGACAAAAACATTCAGTACTTC; cdr3_aa: CASSEEGVDKNIQYF
cdr3_length: 13; clone_size: .; j_call: TRBJ1-4; v_call: TRBV2; d_call: .; cdr3_nt: TGTGCCAGCAGTACTGGTAATCGAGAAAAACTGTTTTTT; cdr3_aa: CASSTGNREKLFF
cdr3_length: 15; clone_size: .; j_call: TRBJ2-2; v_call: TRBV5-1; d_call: TRBD1; cdr3_nt: TGCGCCAGCAGCTTGGCGACAGGGGACACCGGGGAGCTGTTTTTT; cdr3_aa: CASSLATGDTGELFF
cdr3_length: 11; clone_size: .; j_call: TRBJ2-7; v_call: TRBV7-8; d_call: .; cdr3_nt: TGTGCCAGCAGCTTTTCCTACGAGCAGTACTTC; cdr3_aa: CASSFSYEQYF
cdr3_length: 12; clone_size: .; j_call: TRBJ2-3; v_call: TRBV19; d_call: .; cdr3_nt: TGTGCCAGTACCCAAAGCAGGGGCACGCAGTATTTT; cdr3_aa: CASTQSRGTQYF
cdr3_length: 14; clone_size: .; j_call: TRBJ1-6; v_call: TRBV5-6; d_call: TRBD1; cdr3_nt: TGTGCCAGCAGCTCAGGGGGGGGGTTTTCACCCCTCCACTTT; cdr3_aa: CASSSGGGFSPLHF
cdr3_length: 13; clone_size: .; j_call: TRBJ2-7; v_call: TRBV30; d_call: .; cdr3_nt: TGTGCCTGGAGTAGGGTGGCTCCCTACGAGCAGTACTTC; cdr3_aa: CAWSRVAPYEQYF
cdr3_length: 15; clone_size: .; j_call: TRBJ1-2; v_call: TRBV7-2; d_call: TRBD1; cdr3_nt: TGTGCCAGCAGCTTCGCTAGGGACAGTTTCTATGGCTACACCTTC; cdr3_aa: CASSFARDSFYGYTF
cdr3_length: 14; clone_size: .; j_call: TRBJ1-1; v_call: TRBV6-1; d_call: .; cdr3_nt: TGTGCCAGCAGTTCCTGGGAGGGGGTTACTGAAGCTTTCTTT; cdr3_aa: CASSSWEGVTEAFF
cdr3_length: 15; clone_size: .; j_call: TRBJ1-4; v_call: TRBV19; d_call: .; cdr3_nt: TGTGCCAGTAGTATCGACAGTGCAACTAATGAAAAACTGTTTTTT; cdr3_aa: CASSIDSATNEKLFF
cdr3_length: 15; clone_size: .; j_call: TRBJ1-2; v_call: TRBV7-9; d_call: .; cdr3_nt: TGTGCCAGCAGCCCCCGGGTGGGGGTGGACTATGGCTACACCTTC; cdr3_aa: CASSPRVGVDYGYTF
cdr3_length: 15; clone_size: once; j_call: TRBJ1-4; v_call: TRBV7-3; d_call: .; cdr3_nt: TGTGCCAGCAGCTTCCAGGGTTCAACTAATGAAAAACTGTTTTTT; cdr3_aa: CASSFQGSTNEKLFF
cdr3_length: 14; clone_size: .; j_call: TRBJ1-5; v_call: TRBV19; d_call: .; cdr3_nt: TGTGCCAGTAGTGATCACGATAGCAATCAGCCCCAGCATTTT; cdr3_aa: CASSDHDSNQPQHF
cdr3_length: 14; clone_size: .; j_call: TRBJ2-7; v_call: TRBV7-9; d_call: .; cdr3_nt: TGTGCCAGCAGCTTAGCCGGGGAACCCTACGAGCAGTACTTC; cdr3_aa: CASSLAGEPYEQYF
cdr3_length: 15; clone_size: .; j_call: TRBJ1-5; v_call: TRBV4-1; d_call: TRBD1; cdr3_nt: TGCGCCAGCAGCCAAGATTATTCGGACAGGGGAAAAATGCATTTT; cdr3_aa: CASSQDYSDRGKMHF
cdr3_length: 14; clone_size: .; j_call: TRBJ2-7; v_call: TRBV6-1; d_call: .; cdr3_nt: TGTGCCAGCCTAGGGGCAAATACAGGCTACGAGCAGTACTTC; cdr3_aa: CASLGANTGYEQYF
cdr3_length: 16; clone_size: .; j_call: TRBJ1-1; v_call: TRBV4-1; d_call: TRBD1; cdr3_nt: TGCGCCAGCAGCCCCCGACAGGGAGGGGACGGCACTGAAGCTTTCTTT; cdr3_aa: CASSPRQGGDGTEAFF
cdr3_length: 13; clone_size: .; j_call: TRBJ1-1; v_call: TRBV29-1; d_call: .; cdr3_nt: TGCAGCGTAGGGGGTGATGAGCGGCCTCAAGCTTTCTTT; cdr3_aa: CSVGGDERPQAFF
cdr3_length: 13; clone_size: once; j_call: TRBJ1-5; v_call: TRBV30; d_call: .; cdr3_nt: TGTGCCTGGAGTTCACAGAAAAATCAGCCCCAGCATTTT; cdr3_aa: CAWSSQKNQPQHF
cdr3_length: 13; clone_size: .; j_call: TRBJ1-1; v_call: TRBV6-1; d_call: .; cdr3_nt: TGTGCCAGCAGTGTCGGGTCGAACACTGAAGCTTTCTTT; cdr3_aa: CASSVGSNTEAFF
cdr3_length: 17; clone_size: once; j_call: TRBJ1-6; v_call: TRBV7-2; d_call: .; cdr3_nt: TGTGCCAGCAGCTTAGTGATCACGGGGTCCTATAATTCACCCCTCCACTTT; cdr3_aa: CASSLVITGSYNSPLHF
cdr3_length: 17; clone_size: .; j_call: TRBJ2-2; v_call: TRBV4-3; d_call: .; cdr3_nt: TGCGCCAGCAGCCAAGACGCGGGACATACCAACACCGGGGAGCTGTTTTTT; cdr3_aa: CASSQDAGHTNTGELFF
cdr3_length: 17; clone_size: .; j_call: TRBJ2-2; v_call: TRBV11-2; d_call: TRBD2; cdr3_nt: TGTGCCAGCAGCTTAGATCTAGCGGGGGGGAGTATTCTGGAGCTGTTTTTT; cdr3_aa: CASSLDLAGGSILELFF
cdr3_length: 14; clone_size: .; j_call: TRBJ2-2; v_call: TRBV10-3; d_call: .; cdr3_nt: TGTGCCATCAGTGAAGGGGGGCTCACCGGGGAGCTGTTTTTT; cdr3_aa: CAISEGGLTGELFF
cdr3_length: 17; clone_size: .; j_call: TRBJ2-3; v_call: TRBV6-1; d_call: TRBD1; cdr3_nt: TGTGCCAGCAGTGAAGACGTAAGGGACAGGGGAATAGATACGCAGTATTTT; cdr3_aa: CASSEDVRDRGIDTQYF
cdr3_length: 15; clone_size: .; j_call: TRBJ1-2; v_call: TRBV2; d_call: TRBD1; cdr3_nt: TGTGCCAGCAGTACGGGACAGGGAGGCGACTATGGCTACACCTTC; cdr3_aa: CASSTGQGGDYGYTF
cdr3_length: 15; clone_size: once; j_call: TRBJ2-7; v_call: TRBV19; d_call: TRBD1; cdr3_nt: TGTGCCAGTAGTAGAAGGGGGCCAGTCTCCTACGAGCAGTACTTC; cdr3_aa: CASSRRGPVSYEQYF
cdr3_length: 14; clone_size: .; j_call: TRBJ1-6; v_call: TRBV11-2; d_call: TRBD1; cdr3_nt: TGTGCCAGCGGGTCGGGGACAGGGTTCTCACCCCTCCACTTT; cdr3_aa: CASGSGTGFSPLHF
cdr3_length: 13; clone_size: once; j_call: TRBJ2-7; v_call: TRBV7-6; d_call: .; cdr3_nt: TGTGCCAGCAGCTTAACGGACTCCTACGAGCAGTACTTC; cdr3_aa: CASSLTDSYEQYF
cdr3_length: 13; clone_size: .; j_call: TRBJ1-3; v_call: TRBV12-5; d_call: TRBD1; cdr3_nt: TGTGCTAGTGGCTCCGACAGGGAGCACACCATATATTTT; cdr3_aa: CASGSDREHTIYF
cdr3_length: 13; clone_size: .; j_call: TRBJ1-6; v_call: TRBV5-1; d_call: .; cdr3_nt: TGCGCCAGCGCCAGCGGCGGGGACTCACCCCTCCACTTT; cdr3_aa: CASASGGDSPLHF
cdr3_length: 16; clone_size: .; j_call: TRBJ1-1; v_call: TRBV4-2; d_call: .; cdr3_nt: TGTGCCAGCAGCCAAGTAGCACAGGGAGGGGGGACTGAAGCTTTCTTT; cdr3_aa: CASSQVAQGGGTEAFF
cdr3_length: 10; clone_size: .; j_call: TRBJ1-1; v_call: TRBV7-2; d_call: .; cdr3_nt: TGTGCCAGCAGCTTAGAAAAAGCTTTCTTT; cdr3_aa: CASSLEKAFF
cdr3_length: 14; clone_size: .; j_call: TRBJ1-1; v_call: TRBV10-3; d_call: .; cdr3_nt: TGTGCCATCAGTCAGGGGAGGCTCGCCCCTGAAGCTTTCTTT; cdr3_aa: CAISQGRLAPEAFF
cdr3_length: 16; clone_size: .; j_call: TRBJ2-1; v_call: TRBV11-2; d_call: .; cdr3_nt: TGTGCCAGCAGCCTAGCAGGGTCCACGGGATACAATGAGCAGTTCTTC; cdr3_aa: CASSLAGSTGYNEQFF
cdr3_length: 17; clone_size: .; j_call: TRBJ1-5; v_call: TRBV21-1; d_call: .; cdr3_nt: TGTGCCAGCAGCAATGGGGGGCGACAGGACGCTTATCAGCCCCAGCATTTT; cdr3_aa: CASSNGGRQDAYQPQHF
cdr3_length: 13; clone_size: .; j_call: TRBJ2-2; v_call: TRBV29-1; d_call: TRBD1; cdr3_nt: TGCAGCGTTGTAGGGGGCTACACCGGGGAGCTGTTTTTT; cdr3_aa: CSVVGGYTGELFF
cdr3_length: 15; clone_size: .; j_call: TRBJ1-4; v_call: TRBV29-1; d_call: TRBD1; cdr3_nt: TGCAGCGTGTCCCGACAGGGTGAAACTAATGAAAAACTGTTTTTT; cdr3_aa: CSVSRQGETNEKLFF
cdr3_length: 17; clone_size: .; j_call: TRBJ1-3; v_call: TRBV7-8; d_call: .; cdr3_nt: TGTGCCAGCAGCTTAGTCGCTGGAGGTGGCTCTGGAAACACCATATATTTT; cdr3_aa: CASSLVAGGGSGNTIYF
cdr3_length: 16; clone_size: .; j_call: TRBJ2-7; v_call: TRBV7-2; d_call: .; cdr3_nt: TGTGCCAGCAGCAACCGTCCCGGGTCTCGTAACTACGAGCAGTACTTC; cdr3_aa: CASSNRPGSRNYEQYF
cdr3_length: 13; clone_size: .; j_call: TRBJ1-2; v_call: TRBV14; d_call: .; cdr3_nt: TGTGCCAGCAGCCCTCAGACTTCCTATGGCTACACCTTC; cdr3_aa: CASSPQTSYGYTF
cdr3_length: 16; clone_size: few; j_call: TRBJ2-5; v_call: TRBV19; d_call: TRBD2; cdr3_nt: TGTGCCAGTAGTATGTTCGGGGGGTCGATCCAAGAGACCCAGTACTTC; cdr3_aa: CASSMFGGSIQETQYF
cdr3_length: 16; clone_size: .; j_call: TRBJ1-3; v_call: TRBV6-5; d_call: .; cdr3_nt: TGTGCCAGCAGTTACTCGAAAAGGGCGACTGGAAACACCATATATTTT; cdr3_aa: CASSYSKRATGNTIYF
cdr3_length: 15; clone_size: .; j_call: TRBJ2-7; v_call: TRBV2; d_call: .; cdr3_nt: TGTGCCAGCAGTGAAGTCATGGGAGAGACCTACGAGCAGTACTTC; cdr3_aa: CASSEVMGETYEQYF
cdr3_length: 13; clone_size: .; j_call: TRBJ1-6; v_call: TRBV2; d_call: .; cdr3_nt: TGTGCCAGCAGTGGGGGTGAAAATTCACCCCTCCACTTT; cdr3_aa: CASSGGENSPLHF
cdr3_length: 14; clone_size: .; j_call: TRBJ1-6; v_call: TRBV30; d_call: .; cdr3_nt: TGTGCCTGGAGTGGACAGATTTCTAATTCACCCCTCCACTTT; cdr3_aa: CAWSGQISNSPLHF
cdr3_length: 14; clone_size: once; j_call: TRBJ2-5; v_call: TRBV6-7; d_call: TRBD2; cdr3_nt: TGTGCCAGCAGGAGCGGGGGGGCGGAGGAGACCCAGTACTTC; cdr3_aa: CASRSGGAEETQYF